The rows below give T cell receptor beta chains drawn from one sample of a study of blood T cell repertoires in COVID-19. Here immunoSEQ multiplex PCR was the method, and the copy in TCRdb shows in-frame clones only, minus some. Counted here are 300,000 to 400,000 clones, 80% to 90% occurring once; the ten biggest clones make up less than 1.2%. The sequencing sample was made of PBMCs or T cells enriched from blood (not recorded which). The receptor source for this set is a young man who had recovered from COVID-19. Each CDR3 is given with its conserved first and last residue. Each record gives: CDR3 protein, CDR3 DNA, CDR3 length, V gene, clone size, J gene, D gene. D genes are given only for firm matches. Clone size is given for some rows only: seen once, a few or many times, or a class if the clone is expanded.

CDR3: CASSLGVQYGYTF; DNA: TGTGCCAGCAGTCTCGGGGTTCAATATGGCTACACCTTC; length: 13; V: TRBV12-3/TRBV12-4; size: .; J: TRBJ1-2; D: .
CDR3: CATSDSGRGNTEAFF; DNA: TGTGCCACCAGTGACTCCGGCCGGGGGAACACTGAAGCTTTCTTT; length: 15; V: TRBV24-1; size: .; J: TRBJ1-1; D: .
CDR3: CASSLIAGTDTQYF; DNA: TGTGCCAGCAGCTTGATAGCGGGCACAGATACGCAGTATTTT; length: 14; V: TRBV5-6; size: .; J: TRBJ2-3; D: .
CDR3: CASSLEGAGRLGGYTF; DNA: TGTGCCAGCAGTTTAGAAGGGGCGGGACGATTAGGAGGCTACACCTTC; length: 16; V: TRBV28; size: few; J: TRBJ1-2; D: .
CDR3: CASSKEGPTSGNTIYF; DNA: TGTGCCAGCAGTAAAGAGGGGCCCACCTCTGGAAACACCATATATTTT; length: 16; V: TRBV2; size: .; J: TRBJ1-3; D: .
CDR3: CASSPGAATYEQYF; DNA: TGCGCCAGCAGCCCAGGGGCGGCGACCTACGAGCAGTACTTC; length: 14; V: TRBV5-1; size: .; J: TRBJ2-7; D: .
CDR3: CATSDGRGQAFF; DNA: TGTGCCACCAGTGATGGTAGGGGGCAAGCTTTCTTT; length: 12; V: TRBV24-1; size: .; J: TRBJ1-1; D: TRBD1
CDR3: CASSYRLAGNNEQFF; DNA: TGTGCCAGCAGTTACCGACTAGCGGGGAACAATGAGCAGTTCTTC; length: 15; V: TRBV28; size: few; J: TRBJ2-1; D: TRBD2
CDR3: CASSKRYFFRGDDEQYF; DNA: TGTGCCAGCAGCAAAAGGTATTTTTTTCGGGGGGACGACGAGCAGTACTTC; length: 17; V: TRBV21-1; size: few; J: TRBJ2-7; D: .
CDR3: CASSRNRALAKNIQYF; DNA: TGCGCCAGCAGTCGGAACAGGGCTCTAGCCAAAAACATTCAGTACTTC; length: 16; V: TRBV23-1; size: .; J: TRBJ2-4; D: .
CDR3: CASSTRTHEQFF; DNA: TGTGCCAGCAGCACGAGGACTCATGAGCAGTTCTTC; length: 12; V: TRBV7-9; size: .; J: TRBJ2-1; D: .
CDR3: CTSSYSGLQETQYF; DNA: TGCACCAGCAGCTATTCAGGGCTCCAAGAGACCCAGTACTTC; length: 14; V: TRBV1; size: .; J: TRBJ2-5; D: .
CDR3: CASRQGYTEAFF; DNA: TGTGCCAGCAGACAGGGCTACACTGAAGCTTTCTTT; length: 12; V: TRBV28; size: .; J: TRBJ1-1; D: .
CDR3: CASSLDSLNTEAFF; DNA: TGCGCCAGCAGCTTAGACAGCTTGAACACTGAAGCTTTCTTT; length: 14; V: TRBV5-1; size: .; J: TRBJ1-1; D: .
CDR3: CASSLRMEGRIFDEQFF; DNA: TGCGCCAGCAGCTTAAGGATGGAGGGCCGGATTTTCGATGAGCAGTTCTTC; length: 17; V: TRBV5-1; size: .; J: TRBJ2-1; D: .
CDR3: CASRSTGINYGYTF; DNA: TGCGCCAGCCGCTCAACAGGGATCAACTATGGCTACACCTTC; length: 14; V: TRBV5-1; size: .; J: TRBJ1-2; D: .
CDR3: CASSPVRAWGPDTQYF; DNA: TGTGCCAGCAGCCCAGTAAGGGCCTGGGGGCCAGATACGCAGTATTTT; length: 16; V: TRBV3-1/TRBV3-2; size: .; J: TRBJ2-3; D: .
CDR3: CSVGTGGKSYGYTF; DNA: TGCAGCGTTGGGACAGGGGGCAAGAGCTATGGCTACACCTTC; length: 14; V: TRBV29-1; size: few; J: TRBJ1-2; D: TRBD1
CDR3: CASSLLSSGRRLNTGELFF; DNA: TGTGCCAGCAGTTTACTGAGTAGCGGGAGGCGCCTGAACACCGGGGAGCTGTTTTTT; length: 19; V: TRBV28; size: .; J: TRBJ2-2; D: TRBD2
CDR3: CASSLEAGVSNQPQHF; DNA: TGTGCCAGCAGCTTAGAAGCAGGGGTCAGCAATCAGCCCCAGCATTTT; length: 16; V: TRBV7-2; size: .; J: TRBJ1-5; D: .
CDR3: CAISESTASGRFTDTQYF; DNA: TGTGCCATCAGTGAGTCGACGGCTAGCGGGAGGTTCACAGATACGCAGTATTTT; length: 18; V: TRBV10-3; size: .; J: TRBJ2-3; D: TRBD2
CDR3: CASSTRPGRPDTQYF; DNA: TGTGCCAGCAGCACCCGCCCGGGGAGGCCAGATACGCAGTATTTT; length: 15; V: TRBV7-3; size: once; J: TRBJ2-3; D: .
CDR3: CASSESQGYEQYF; DNA: TGTGCCAGCTCAGAGAGTCAGGGCTACGAGCAGTACTTC; length: 13; V: TRBV18; size: .; J: TRBJ2-7; D: .
CDR3: CASSEGTGRMVKLFF; DNA: TGTGCCAGCAGTGAAGGGACAGGGAGGATGGTAAAACTGTTTTTT; length: 15; V: TRBV25-1; size: few; J: TRBJ1-4; D: TRBD1
CDR3: CASSSPSSGRAYEQYF; DNA: TGTGCCAGCAGTTCTCCGTCTAGCGGGAGGGCATACGAGCAGTACTTC; length: 16; V: TRBV6-5; size: .; J: TRBJ2-7; D: TRBD2
CDR3: CATSDPGIPETQYF; DNA: TGTGCCACCAGTGACCCAGGGATCCCAGAGACCCAGTACTTC; length: 14; V: TRBV24-1; size: once; J: TRBJ2-5; D: .
CDR3: CATSDSRGDTQYF; DNA: TGTGCCACCAGTGATTCGAGAGGAGATACGCAGTATTTT; length: 13; V: TRBV24-1; size: .; J: TRBJ2-3; D: .
CDR3: CASSPPLRGHEAFF; DNA: TGCGCCAGCAGCCCCCCCCTCAGGGGGCATGAAGCTTTCTTT; length: 14; V: TRBV4-1; size: .; J: TRBJ1-1; D: TRBD1
CDR3: CARECPSSYNSPLHF; DNA: TGTGCCAGGGAGTGCCCTAGCTCCTATAATTCACCCCTCCACTTT; length: 15; V: TRBV5-3; size: .; J: TRBJ1-6; D: .